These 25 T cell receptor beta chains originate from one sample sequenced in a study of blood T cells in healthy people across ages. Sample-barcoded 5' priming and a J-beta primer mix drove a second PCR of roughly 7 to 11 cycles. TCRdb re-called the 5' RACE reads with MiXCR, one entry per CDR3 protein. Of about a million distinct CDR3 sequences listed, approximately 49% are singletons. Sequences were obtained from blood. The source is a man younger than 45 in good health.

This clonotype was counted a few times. This CDR3 is CSARDHQRGLDYEQYF. The DNA of the CDR3 is TGCAGTGCTAGAGATCACCAGCGGGGGCTGGACTACGAGCAGTACTTC. The chain has TRBV20-1 and TRBJ2-7; 8 bases map to TRBD2. The CDR3 contains 16 residues. Per germline, CDR1 DFQATT and CDR2 SNEGSKA (reference sequence). After removal of 0 bases from V and 3 bases from J, the junction contained 10 bases not matched to a gene.

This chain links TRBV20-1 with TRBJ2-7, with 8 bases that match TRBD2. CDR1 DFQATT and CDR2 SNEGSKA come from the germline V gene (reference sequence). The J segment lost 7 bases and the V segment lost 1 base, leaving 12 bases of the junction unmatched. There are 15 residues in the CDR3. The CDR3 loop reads CSARGSGLVNNEQYF. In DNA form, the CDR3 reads TGCAGTGCTAGAGGATCGGGACTAGTAAACAATGAGCAGTACTTC.

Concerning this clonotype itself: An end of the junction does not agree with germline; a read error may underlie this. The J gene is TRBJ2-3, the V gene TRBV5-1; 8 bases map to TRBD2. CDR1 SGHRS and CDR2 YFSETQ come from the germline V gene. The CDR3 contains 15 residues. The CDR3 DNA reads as TGTGCCAGCAGCTTAGACGGGGGGGGGTTGGATACGCAGTATTTT. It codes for CASSLDGGGLDTQYF.

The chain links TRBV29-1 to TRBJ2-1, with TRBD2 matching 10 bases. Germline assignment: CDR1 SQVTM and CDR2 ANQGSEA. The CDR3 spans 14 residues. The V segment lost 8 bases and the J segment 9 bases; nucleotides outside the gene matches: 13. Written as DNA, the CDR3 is TGCAGCCAAGCGGGAGGGAGGGGAGTAGGTGAGCAGTTCTTC. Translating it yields CSQAGGRGVGEQFF.

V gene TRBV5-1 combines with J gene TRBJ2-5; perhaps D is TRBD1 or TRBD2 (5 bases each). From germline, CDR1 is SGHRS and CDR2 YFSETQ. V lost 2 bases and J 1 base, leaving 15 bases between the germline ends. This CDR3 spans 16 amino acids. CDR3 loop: CASSLRGAQSQETQYF. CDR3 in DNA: TGCGCCAGCAGCTTACGGGGCGCCCAGAGCCAAGAGACCCAGTACTTC.

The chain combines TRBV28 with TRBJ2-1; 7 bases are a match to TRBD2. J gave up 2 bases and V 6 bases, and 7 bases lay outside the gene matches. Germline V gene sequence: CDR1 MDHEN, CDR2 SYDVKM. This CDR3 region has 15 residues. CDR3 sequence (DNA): TGTGCCAGCAGGTCGTCGGGGGGACCCTACAATGAGCAGTTCTTC. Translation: CASRSSGGPYNEQFF. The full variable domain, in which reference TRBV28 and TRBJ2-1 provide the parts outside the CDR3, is DVKVTQSSRYLVKRTGEKVFLECVQDMDHENMFWYRQDPGLGLRLIYFSYDVKMKEKGDIPEGYSVSREKKERFSLILESASTNQTSMYLCASRSSGGPYNEQFFGPGTRLTVL.

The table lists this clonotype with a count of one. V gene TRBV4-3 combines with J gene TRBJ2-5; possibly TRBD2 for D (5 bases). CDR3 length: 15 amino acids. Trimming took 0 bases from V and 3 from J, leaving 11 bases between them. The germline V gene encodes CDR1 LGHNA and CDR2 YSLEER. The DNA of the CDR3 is TGCGCCAGCAGCCAAGATCTTCGGGGTAAAGAGACCCAGTACTTC. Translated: CASSQDLRGKETQYF.

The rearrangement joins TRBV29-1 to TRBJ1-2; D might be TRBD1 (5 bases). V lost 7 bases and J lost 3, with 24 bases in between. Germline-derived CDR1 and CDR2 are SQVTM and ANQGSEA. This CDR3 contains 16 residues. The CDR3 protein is CSAHDRDSQEDYGYTF. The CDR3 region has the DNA TGCAGCGCCCACGACAGAGACTCCCAGGAAGACTATGGCTACACCTTC.

The CDR3, as DNA: TGTGCCAGCAGTGAAGATAGCCTAGCCTATTTCACAGATACGCAGTATTTT. Protein: CASSEDSLAYFTDTQYF. The chain combines TRBV6-1 with TRBJ2-3, with a weak D call TRBD2 (5 bases). The CDR3 length is 17 residues. The V end lost 1 base, the J end lost 2 bases, and 16 bases lay between the germline ends. The germline CDR1 and CDR2 sequences are MNHNS and SASEGT.

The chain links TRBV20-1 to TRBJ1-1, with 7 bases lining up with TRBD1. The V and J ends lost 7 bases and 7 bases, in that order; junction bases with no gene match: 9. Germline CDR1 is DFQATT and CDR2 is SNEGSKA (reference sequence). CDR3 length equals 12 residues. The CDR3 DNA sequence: TGCAGTGATCGCCAGGGGGTAGGTGAAGCTTTCTTT. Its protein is CSDRQGVGEAFF.

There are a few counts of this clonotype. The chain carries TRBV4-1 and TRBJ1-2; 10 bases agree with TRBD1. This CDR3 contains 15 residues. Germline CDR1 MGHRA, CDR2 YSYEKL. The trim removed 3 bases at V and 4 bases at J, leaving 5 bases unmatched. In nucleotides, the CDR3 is TGCGCCAGCAGCCAGGGGACAGGGGCCTTCTATGGCTACACCTTC. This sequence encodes CASSQGTGAFYGYTF.

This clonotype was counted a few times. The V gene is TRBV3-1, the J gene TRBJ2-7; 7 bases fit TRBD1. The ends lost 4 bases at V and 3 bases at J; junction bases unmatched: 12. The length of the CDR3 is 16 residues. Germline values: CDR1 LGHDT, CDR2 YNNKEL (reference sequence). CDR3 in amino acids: CASSPPNPGQSYEQYF. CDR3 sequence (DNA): TGTGCCAGCAGCCCCCCGAATCCGGGACAGAGCTACGAGCAGTACTTC.

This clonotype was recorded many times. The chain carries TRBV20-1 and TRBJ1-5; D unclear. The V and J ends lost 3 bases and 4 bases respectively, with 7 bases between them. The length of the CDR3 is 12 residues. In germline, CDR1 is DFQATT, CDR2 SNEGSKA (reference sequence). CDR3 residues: CSASTRNQPQHF. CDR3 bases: TGCAGTGCTAGCACCAGAAATCAGCCCCAGCATTTT.

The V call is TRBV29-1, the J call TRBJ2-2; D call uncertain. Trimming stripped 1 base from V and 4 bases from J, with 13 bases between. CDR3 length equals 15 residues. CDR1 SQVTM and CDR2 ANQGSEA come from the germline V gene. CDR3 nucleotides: TGCAGCGTTGAAGCCGCTGGGCAAGGCACCGGGGAGCTGTTTTTT. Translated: CSVEAAGQGTGELFF.

CDR3 nucleotide sequence: TGTGCCAGCAGCCCCGGACTAGCGGGGTCCCGGGAGCTGTTTTTT. Protein product: CASSPGLAGSRELFF. The chain joins TRBV3-1 to TRBJ2-2; 12 bases line up with TRBD2. The CDR3 spans 15 residues. V lost 4 bases to trimming and J lost 9 bases; unmatched junction nucleotides: 6. The germline V gene has CDR1 LGHDT and CDR2 YNNKEL (reference sequence).

CDR3 DNA: TGTGCCAGCAGTCGGGGGGTGGTGAACACCGGGGAGCTGTTTTTT. Encoded protein: CASSRGVVNTGELFF. This rearrangement joins TRBV3-1 to TRBJ2-2; 7 bases agree with TRBD2. Losses at the gene ends were 6 bases for V and 1 base for J; bases not matched to a gene: 5. CDR1 LGHDT and CDR2 YNNKEL come from the germline V gene (reference sequence). CDR3 length: 15 amino acids.

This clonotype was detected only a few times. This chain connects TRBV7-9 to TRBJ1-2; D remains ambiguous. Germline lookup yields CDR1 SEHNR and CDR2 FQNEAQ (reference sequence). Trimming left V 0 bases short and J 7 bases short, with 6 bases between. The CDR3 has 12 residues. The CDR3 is CASSLAESGYTF. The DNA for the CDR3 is TGTGCCAGCAGCTTAGCTGAGAGTGGCTACACCTTC.

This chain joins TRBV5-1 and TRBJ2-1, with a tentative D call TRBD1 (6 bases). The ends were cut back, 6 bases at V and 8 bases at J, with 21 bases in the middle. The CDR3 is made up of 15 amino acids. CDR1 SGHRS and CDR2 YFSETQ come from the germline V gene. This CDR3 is CASTFAGEQEHEQFF. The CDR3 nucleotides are TGCGCCAGCACCTTCGCAGGGGAGCAGGAGCATGAGCAGTTCTTC.

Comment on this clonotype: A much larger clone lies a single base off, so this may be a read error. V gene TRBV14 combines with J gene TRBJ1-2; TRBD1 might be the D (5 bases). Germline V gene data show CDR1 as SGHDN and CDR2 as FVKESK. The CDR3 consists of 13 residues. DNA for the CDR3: TGTGCCGGCAGCCAAGAAGGAAGGGGAGGCTACACCTTC. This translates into CAGSQEGRGGYTF. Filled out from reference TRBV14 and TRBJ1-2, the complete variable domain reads EAGVTQFPSHSVIEKGQTVTLRCDPISGHDNLYWYRRVMGKEIKFLLHFVKESKQDESGMPNNRFLAERTGGTYSTLKVQPAELEDSGVYFCAGSQEGRGGYTFGSGTRLTVV.

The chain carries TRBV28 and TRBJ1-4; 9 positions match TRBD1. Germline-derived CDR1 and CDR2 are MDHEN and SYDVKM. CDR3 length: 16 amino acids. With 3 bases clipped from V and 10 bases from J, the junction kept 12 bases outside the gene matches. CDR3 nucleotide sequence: TGTGCCAGCAGTTTCACTACAGGGGGCGCTTCTGGAAAACTGTTTTTT. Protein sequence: CASSFTTGGASGKLFF.

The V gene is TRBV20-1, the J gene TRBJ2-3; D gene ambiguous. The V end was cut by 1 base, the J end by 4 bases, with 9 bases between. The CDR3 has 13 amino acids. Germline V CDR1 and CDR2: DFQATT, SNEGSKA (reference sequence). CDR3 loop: CSARVQDADTQYF. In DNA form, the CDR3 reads TGCAGTGCTAGAGTTCAGGATGCAGATACGCAGTATTTT.

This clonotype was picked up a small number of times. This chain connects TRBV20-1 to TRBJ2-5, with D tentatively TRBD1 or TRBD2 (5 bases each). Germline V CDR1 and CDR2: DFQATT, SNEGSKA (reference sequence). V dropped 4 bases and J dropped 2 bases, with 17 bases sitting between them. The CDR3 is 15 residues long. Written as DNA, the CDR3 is TGCAGTGCTACAGGAAGAGGGGCGCTTCAAGAGACCCAGTACTTC. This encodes CSATGRGALQETQYF.

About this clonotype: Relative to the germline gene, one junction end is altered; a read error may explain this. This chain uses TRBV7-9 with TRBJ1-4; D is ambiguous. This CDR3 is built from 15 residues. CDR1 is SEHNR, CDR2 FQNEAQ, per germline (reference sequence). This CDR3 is CASSLAAGMGEKLFF. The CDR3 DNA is TGTGCCAGCAGCCTAGCGGCCGGTATGGGTGAAAAACTGTTTTTT.

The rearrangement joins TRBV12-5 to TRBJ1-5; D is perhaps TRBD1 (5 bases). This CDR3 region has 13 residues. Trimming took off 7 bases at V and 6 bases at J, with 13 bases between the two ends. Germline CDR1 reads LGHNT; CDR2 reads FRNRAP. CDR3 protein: CASAVGGGQPQHF. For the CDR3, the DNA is TGTGCTAGTGCAGTGGGGGGGGGTCAGCCCCAGCATTTT. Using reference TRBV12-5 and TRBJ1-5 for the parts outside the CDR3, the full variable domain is DARVTQTPRHKVTEMGQEVTMRCQPILGHNTVFWYRQTMMQGLELLAYFRNRAPLDDSGMPKDRFSAEMPDATLATLKIQPSEPRDSAVYFCASAVGGGQPQHFGDGTRLSIL.

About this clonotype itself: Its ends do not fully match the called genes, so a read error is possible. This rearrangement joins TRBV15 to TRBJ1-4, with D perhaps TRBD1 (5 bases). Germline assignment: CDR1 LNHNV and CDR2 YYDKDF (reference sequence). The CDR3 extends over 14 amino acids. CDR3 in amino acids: CATSTAGGNERLFF. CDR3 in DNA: TGTGCCACCAGCACCGCGGGGGGTAATGAAAGACTGTTTTTT.